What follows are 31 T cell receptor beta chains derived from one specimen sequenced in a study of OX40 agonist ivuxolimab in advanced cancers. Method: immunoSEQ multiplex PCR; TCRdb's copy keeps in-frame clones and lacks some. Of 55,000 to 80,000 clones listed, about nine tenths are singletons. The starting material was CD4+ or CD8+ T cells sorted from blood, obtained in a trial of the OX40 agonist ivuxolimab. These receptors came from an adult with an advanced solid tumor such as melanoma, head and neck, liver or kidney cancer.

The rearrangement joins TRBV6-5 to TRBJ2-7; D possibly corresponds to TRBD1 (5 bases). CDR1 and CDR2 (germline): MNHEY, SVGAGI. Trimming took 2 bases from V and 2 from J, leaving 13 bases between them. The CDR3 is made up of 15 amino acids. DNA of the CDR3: TGTGCCAGCAGTTACGGGGCATTACCGACCTACGAGCAGTACTTC. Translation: CASSYGALPTYEQYF.

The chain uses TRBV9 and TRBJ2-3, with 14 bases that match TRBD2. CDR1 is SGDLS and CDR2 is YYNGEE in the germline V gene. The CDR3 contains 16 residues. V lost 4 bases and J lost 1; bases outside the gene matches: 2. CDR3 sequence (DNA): TGTGCCAGCAGCACGGGACTAGCGGGGGGCACAGATACGCAGTATTTT. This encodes CASSTGLAGGTDTQYF.

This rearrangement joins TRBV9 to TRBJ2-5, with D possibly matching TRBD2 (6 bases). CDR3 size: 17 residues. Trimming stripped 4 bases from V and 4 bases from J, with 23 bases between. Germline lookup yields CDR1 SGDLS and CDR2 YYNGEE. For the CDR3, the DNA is TGTGCCAGCAGCTCCAACCCCGGCGGCGGGACTTCAGAGACCCAGTACTTC. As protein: CASSSNPGGGTSETQYF.

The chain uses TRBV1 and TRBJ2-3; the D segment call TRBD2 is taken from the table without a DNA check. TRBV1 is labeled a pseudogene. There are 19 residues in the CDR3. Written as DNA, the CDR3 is TGCACCAGCAGCCAACGGCTGGAACGCGGACTAGCGGGGACAGATACGCAGTATTTT. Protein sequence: CTSSQRLERGLAGTDTQYF.

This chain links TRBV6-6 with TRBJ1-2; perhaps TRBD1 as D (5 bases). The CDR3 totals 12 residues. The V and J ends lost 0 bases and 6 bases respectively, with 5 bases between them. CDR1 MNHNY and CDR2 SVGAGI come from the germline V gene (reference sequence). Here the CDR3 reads CASSYSTDGYTF. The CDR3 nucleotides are TGTGCCAGCAGTTACTCGACAGATGGCTACACCTTC.

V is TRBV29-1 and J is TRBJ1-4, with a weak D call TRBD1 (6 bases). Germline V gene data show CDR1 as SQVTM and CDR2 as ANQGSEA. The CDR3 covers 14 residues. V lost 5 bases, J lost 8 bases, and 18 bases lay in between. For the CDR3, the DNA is TGCAGCGTTACCCCGACAGGATCTGCGGAAAAACTGTTTTTT. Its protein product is CSVTPTGSAEKLFF.

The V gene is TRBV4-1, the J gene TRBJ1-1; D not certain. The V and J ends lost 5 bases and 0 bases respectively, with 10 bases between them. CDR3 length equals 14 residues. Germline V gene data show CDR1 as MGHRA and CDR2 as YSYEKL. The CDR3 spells CASSVSYMNTEAFF. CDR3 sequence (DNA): TGCGCCAGCAGCGTCAGCTACATGAACACTGAAGCTTTCTTT.

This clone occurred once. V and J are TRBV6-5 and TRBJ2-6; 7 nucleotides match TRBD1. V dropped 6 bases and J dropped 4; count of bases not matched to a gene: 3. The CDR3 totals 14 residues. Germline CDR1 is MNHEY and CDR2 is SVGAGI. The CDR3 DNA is TGTGCCAGCAGCACAGGGGTCGGGGCCAACGTCCTGACTTTC. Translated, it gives CASSTGVGANVLTF.

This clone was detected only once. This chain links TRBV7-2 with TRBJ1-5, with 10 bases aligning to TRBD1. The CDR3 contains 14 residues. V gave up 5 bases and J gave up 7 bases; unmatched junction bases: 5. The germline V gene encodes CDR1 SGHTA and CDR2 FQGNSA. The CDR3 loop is CASSQDRGPQPQHF. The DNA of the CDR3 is TGTGCCAGCAGCCAAGACAGGGGGCCGCAGCCCCAGCATTTT.

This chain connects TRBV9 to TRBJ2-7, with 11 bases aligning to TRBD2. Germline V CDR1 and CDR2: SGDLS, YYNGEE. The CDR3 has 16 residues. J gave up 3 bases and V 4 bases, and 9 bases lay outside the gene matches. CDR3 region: CASSKTTSGGYYEQYF. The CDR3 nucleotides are TGTGCCAGCAGCAAGACCACTAGCGGGGGATACTACGAGCAGTACTTC.

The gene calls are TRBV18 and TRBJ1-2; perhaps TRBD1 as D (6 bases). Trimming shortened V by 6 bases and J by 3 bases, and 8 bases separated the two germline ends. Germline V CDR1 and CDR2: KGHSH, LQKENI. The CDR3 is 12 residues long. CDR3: CASSGGDYGYTF. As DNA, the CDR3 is TGTGCCAGCTCTGGGGGCGACTATGGCTACACCTTC. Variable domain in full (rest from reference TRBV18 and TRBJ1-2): NAGVMQNPRHLVRRRGQEARLRCSPMKGHSHVYWYRQLPEEGLKFMVYLQKENIIDESGMPKERFSAEFPKEGPSILRIQQVVRGDSAAYFCASSGGDYGYTFGSGTRLTVV.

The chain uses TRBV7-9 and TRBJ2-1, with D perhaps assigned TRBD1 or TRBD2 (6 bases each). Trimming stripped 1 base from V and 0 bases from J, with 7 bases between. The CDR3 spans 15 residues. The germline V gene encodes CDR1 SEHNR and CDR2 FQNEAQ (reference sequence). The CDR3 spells CASSLEGGSYNEQFF. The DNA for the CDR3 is TGTGCCAGCAGCTTAGAGGGGGGCTCCTACAATGAGCAGTTCTTC.

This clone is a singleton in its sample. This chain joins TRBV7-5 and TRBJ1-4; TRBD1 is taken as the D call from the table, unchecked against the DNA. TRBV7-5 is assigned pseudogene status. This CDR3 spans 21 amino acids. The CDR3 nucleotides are TGTGTCAGAAGCCTACTTAAGGTGCGGGACAGGGGGCGGATGACTAATGAAAAACTGTTTTTT. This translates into CVRSLLKVRDRGRMTNEKLFF.

CDR3 nucleotide sequence: TGTGCCAGTAGTATAGGGGCAGGATTCCAAGGTCAGCCCCAGCATTTT. Its translation is CASSIGAGFQGQPQHF. The chain is built from TRBV19 and TRBJ1-5; D call uncertain. This CDR3 is 16 amino acids long. With 1 base removed from V and 6 bases from J, the gap between germline ends came to 16 bases. CDR1 and CDR2 (germline): LNHDA, SQIVND (reference sequence).

The CDR3 sequence is CSVGLQGRTYEQYF. Written as DNA, the CDR3 is TGCAGCGTTGGGCTGCAGGGCAGGACCTACGAGCAGTACTTC. The chain uses TRBV29-1 and TRBJ2-5; TRBD1 might be the D (5 bases). TRBJ2-7 explains the end of the DNA better; the J call may be wrong. This CDR3 has 14 amino acids. Germline CDR1 SQVTM, CDR2 ANQGSEA.

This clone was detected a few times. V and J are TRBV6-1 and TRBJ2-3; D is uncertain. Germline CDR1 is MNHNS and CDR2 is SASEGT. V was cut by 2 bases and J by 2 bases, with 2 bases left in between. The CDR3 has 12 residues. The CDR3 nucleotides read TGTGCCAGCAGTGAACCCACAGATACGCAGTATTTT. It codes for CASSEPTDTQYF.

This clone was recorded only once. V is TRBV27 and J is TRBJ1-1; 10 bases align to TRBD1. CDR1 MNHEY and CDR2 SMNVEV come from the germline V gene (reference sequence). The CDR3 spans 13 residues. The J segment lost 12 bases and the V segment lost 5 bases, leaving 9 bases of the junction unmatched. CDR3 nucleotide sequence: TGTGCCAGCAGTCTCCGCGGACAGGGGGTCTCTTTCTTT. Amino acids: CASSLRGQGVSFF.

This CDR3 reads CASRNRDREYGYTF. The CDR3 nucleotides read TGTGCCAGCAGGAACCGGGACAGAGAATATGGCTACACCTTC. The chain links TRBV6-5 to TRBJ1-2; 7 bases map to TRBD1. The CDR3 runs to 14 residues. Germline V CDR1 and CDR2: MNHEY, SVGAGI. V lost 6 bases to trimming and J lost 5 bases; unmatched junction nucleotides: 9.

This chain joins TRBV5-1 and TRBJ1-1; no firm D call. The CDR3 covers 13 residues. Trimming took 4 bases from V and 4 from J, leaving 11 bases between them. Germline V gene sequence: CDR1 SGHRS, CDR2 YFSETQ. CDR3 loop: CASSVTVGTEAFF. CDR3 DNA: TGCGCCAGCAGCGTGACGGTGGGCACTGAAGCTTTCTTT.

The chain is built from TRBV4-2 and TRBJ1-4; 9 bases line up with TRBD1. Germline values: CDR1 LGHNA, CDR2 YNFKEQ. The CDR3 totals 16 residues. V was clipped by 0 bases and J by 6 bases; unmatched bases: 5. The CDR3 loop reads CASSQEPGQGHEKLFF. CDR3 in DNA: TGTGCCAGCAGCCAAGAACCGGGACAGGGCCATGAAAAACTGTTTTTT.

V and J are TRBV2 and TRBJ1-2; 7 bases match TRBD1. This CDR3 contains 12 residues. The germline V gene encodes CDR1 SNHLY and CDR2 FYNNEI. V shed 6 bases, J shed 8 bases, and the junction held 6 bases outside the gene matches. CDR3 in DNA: TGTGCCAGCAGGCTCTCAGGGGGAGGCTACACCTTC. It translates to CASRLSGGGYTF.

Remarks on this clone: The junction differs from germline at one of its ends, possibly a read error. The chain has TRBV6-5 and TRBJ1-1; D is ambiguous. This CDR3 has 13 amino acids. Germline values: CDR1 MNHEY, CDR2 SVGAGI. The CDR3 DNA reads TGTGCCGGCAGTTACCGGGCCTACACTGAAGCTTTCTTT. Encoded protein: CAGSYRAYTEAFF.

The CDR3 spells CASSSRDYRETQYF. CDR3 bases: TGTGCCAGCAGCTCCCGGGACTACCGAGAGACCCAGTACTTC. The chain couples TRBV5-6 to TRBJ2-5; 7 bases map to TRBD2. The germline CDR1 and CDR2 sequences are SGHDT and YYEEEE. The CDR3 contains 14 residues. The J segment lost 4 bases and the V segment lost 3 bases, leaving 6 bases of the junction unmatched.

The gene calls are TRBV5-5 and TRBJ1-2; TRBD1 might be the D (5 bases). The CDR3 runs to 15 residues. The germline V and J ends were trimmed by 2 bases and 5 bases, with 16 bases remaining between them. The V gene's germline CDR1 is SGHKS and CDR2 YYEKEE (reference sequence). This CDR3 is CASSLSGDAGYGYTF. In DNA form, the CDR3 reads TGTGCCAGCAGCTTATCGGGGGACGCAGGGTATGGCTACACCTTC.

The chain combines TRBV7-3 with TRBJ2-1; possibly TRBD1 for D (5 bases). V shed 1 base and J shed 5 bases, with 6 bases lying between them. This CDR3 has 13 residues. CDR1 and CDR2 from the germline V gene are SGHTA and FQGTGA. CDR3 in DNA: TGTGCCAGCAGCTTAAGCAGGGACAATGAGCAGTTCTTC. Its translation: CASSLSRDNEQFF.

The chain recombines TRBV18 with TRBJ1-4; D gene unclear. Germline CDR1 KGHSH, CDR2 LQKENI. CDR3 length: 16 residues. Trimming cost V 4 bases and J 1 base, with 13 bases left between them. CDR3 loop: CASSRTTYGTNEKLFF. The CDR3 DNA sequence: TGTGCCAGCTCACGAACAACCTATGGAACTAATGAAAAACTGTTTTTT.

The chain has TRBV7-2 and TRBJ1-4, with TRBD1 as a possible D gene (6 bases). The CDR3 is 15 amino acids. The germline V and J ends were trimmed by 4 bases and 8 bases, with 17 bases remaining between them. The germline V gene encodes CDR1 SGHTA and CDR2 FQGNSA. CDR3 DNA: TGTGCCAGCAGCTCCGTGGGGGGGGCAGGGGAAAAACTGTTTTTT. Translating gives CASSSVGGAGEKLFF.

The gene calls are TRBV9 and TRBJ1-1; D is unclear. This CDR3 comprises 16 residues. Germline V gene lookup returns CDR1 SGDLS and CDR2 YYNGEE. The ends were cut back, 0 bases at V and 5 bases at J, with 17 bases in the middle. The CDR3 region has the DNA TGTGCCAGCAGCGTAGAAGGGTCGCAAACGCGGACTGAAGCTTTCTTT. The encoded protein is CASSVEGSQTRTEAFF.

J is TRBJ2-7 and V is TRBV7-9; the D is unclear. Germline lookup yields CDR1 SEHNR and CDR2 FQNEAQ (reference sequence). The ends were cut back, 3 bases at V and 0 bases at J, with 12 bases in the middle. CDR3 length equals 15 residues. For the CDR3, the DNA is TGTGCCAGCAGCTTGGGTGGATGGGACTCCTACGAGCAGTACTTC. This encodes CASSLGGWDSYEQYF.

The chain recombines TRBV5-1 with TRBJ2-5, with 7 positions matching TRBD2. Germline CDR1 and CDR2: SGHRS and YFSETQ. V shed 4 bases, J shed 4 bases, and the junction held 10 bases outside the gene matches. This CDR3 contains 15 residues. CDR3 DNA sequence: TGCGCCAGCAGCCCCTTAGGACTAGAAAGAGAGACCCAGTACTTC. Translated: CASSPLGLERETQYF.

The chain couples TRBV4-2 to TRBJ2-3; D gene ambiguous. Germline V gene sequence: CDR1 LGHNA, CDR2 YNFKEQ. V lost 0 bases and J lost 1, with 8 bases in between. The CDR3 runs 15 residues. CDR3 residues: CASSQDGTRTDTQYF. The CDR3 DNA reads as TGTGCCAGCAGCCAAGACGGCACTCGCACAGATACGCAGTATTTT.